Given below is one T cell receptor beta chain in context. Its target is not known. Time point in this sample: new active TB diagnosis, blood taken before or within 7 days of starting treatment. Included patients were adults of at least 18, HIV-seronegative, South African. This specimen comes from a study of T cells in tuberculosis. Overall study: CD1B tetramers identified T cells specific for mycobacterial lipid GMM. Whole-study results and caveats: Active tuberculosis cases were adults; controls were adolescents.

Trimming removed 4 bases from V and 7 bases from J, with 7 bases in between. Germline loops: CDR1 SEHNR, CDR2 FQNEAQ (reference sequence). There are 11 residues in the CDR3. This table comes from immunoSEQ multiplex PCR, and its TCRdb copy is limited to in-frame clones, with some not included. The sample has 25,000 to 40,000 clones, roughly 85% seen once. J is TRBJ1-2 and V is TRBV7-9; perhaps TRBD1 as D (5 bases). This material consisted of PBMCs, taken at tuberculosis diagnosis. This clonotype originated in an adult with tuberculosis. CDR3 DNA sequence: TGTGCCAGCAGCTCAGGGCCTGGCTACACCTTC. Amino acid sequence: CASSSGPGYTF.